This entry is about one T cell receptor beta chain. The antigen is undetermined. This record comes from a study of OX40 agonist ivuxolimab in advanced cancers. Study in general: The eligibility criteria allowed prior anti-PD-1, anti-PD-L1 or anti-CTLA-4 therapy, and approximately 40% had some.

Germline CDR1 LNHDA, CDR2 SQIVND (reference sequence). Trimming took 7 bases from V and 1 from J, leaving 16 bases between them. This CDR3 is 15 amino acids long. Study results and caveats: There were also nonresponders showing low normalized T-cell clonal expansion.

Measured with immunoSEQ multiplex PCR; TCRdb has only the in-frame clones, and not every one. Of approximately 60,000 clones listed, 92% are singletons. The chain uses TRBV19 and TRBJ1-1; a possible D gene is TRBD1 (6 bases). The TCR comes from an adult with an advanced solid tumor such as melanoma, head and neck, liver or kidney cancer. Sequencing was performed on CD4+ or CD8+ T cells sorted from blood, taken in a trial of the OX40 agonist ivuxolimab. The CDR3 sequence: CASTQGGAANTEAFF. CDR3 bases: TGTGCCAGTACACAGGGAGGGGCTGCGAACACTGAAGCTTTCTTT.